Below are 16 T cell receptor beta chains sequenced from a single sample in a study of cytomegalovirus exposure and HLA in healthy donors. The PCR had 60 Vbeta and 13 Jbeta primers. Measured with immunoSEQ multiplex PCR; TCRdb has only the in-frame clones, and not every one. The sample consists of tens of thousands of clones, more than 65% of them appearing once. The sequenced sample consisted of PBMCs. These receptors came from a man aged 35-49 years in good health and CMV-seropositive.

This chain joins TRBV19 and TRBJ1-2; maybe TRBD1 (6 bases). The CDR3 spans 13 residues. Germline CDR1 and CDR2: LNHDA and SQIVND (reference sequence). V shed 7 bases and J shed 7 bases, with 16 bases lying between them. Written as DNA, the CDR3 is TGTGCCAGTAACGGGGGGCAGGATCGTGGCTACACCTTC. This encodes CASNGGQDRGYTF.

The CDR3: CASSLSRYAEAFF. The CDR3 DNA reads as TGTGCCAGCAGCTTAAGTCGGTACGCTGAAGCTTTCTTT. V and J are TRBV11-2 and TRBJ1-1; D is undetermined. Germline CDR1 SGHAT, CDR2 FQNNGV. This CDR3 has 13 residues. V lost 2 bases and J lost 6, with 10 bases in between. Based on the CDR3 plus reference TRBV11-2 and TRBJ1-1, the full variable domain is EAGVAQSPRYKIIEKRQSVAFWCNPISGHATLYWYQQILGQGPKLLIQFQNNGVVDDSQLPKDRFSAERLKGVDSTLKIQPAKLEDSAVYLCASSLSRYAEAFFGQGTRLTVV.

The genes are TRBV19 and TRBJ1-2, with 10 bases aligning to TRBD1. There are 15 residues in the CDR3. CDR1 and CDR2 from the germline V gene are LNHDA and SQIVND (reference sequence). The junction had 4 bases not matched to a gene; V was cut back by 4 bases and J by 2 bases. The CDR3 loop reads CASSTQGQGNYGYTF. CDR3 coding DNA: TGTGCCAGTAGTACACAGGGACAGGGGAACTATGGCTACACCTTC.

The CDR3 spells CASSLATGSTDTQYF. In DNA, the CDR3 is TGTGCCAGCAGCTTAGCAACAGGGAGCACAGATACGCAGTATTTT. This chain links TRBV7-2 with TRBJ2-3, with D possibly matching TRBD1 (6 bases). Germline V gene sequence: CDR1 SGHTA, CDR2 FQGNSA. This CDR3 has 15 residues. Trimming stripped 0 bases from V and 0 bases from J, with 7 bases between.

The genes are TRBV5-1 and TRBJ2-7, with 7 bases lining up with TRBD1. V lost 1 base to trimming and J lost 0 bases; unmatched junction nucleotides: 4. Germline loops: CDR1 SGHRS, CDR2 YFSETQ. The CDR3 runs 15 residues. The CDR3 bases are TGCGCCAGCAGCTTGTCCCGGGACAGCTCCTACGAGCAGTACTTC. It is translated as CASSLSRDSSYEQYF. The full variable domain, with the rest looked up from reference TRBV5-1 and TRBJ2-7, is KAGVTQTPRYLIKTRGQQVTLSCSPISGHRSVSWYQQTPGQGLQFLFEYFSETQRNKGNFPGRFSGRQFSNSRSEMNVSTLELGDSALYLCASSLSRDSSYEQYFGPGTRLTVT.

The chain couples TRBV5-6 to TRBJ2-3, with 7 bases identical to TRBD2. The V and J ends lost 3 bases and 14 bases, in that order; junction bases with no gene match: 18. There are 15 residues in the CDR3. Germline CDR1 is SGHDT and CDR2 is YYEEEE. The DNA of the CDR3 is TGTGCCAGCAGCTCCTACTCAACTGGACTAGGAAATTCGTATTTT. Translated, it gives CASSSYSTGLGNSYF.

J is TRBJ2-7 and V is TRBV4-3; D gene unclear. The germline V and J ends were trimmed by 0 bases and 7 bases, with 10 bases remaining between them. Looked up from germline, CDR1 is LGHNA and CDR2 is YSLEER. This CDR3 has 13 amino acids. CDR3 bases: TGCGCCAGCAGCCAAGACAGGATCGATGAGCAGTACTTC. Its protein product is CASSQDRIDEQYF.

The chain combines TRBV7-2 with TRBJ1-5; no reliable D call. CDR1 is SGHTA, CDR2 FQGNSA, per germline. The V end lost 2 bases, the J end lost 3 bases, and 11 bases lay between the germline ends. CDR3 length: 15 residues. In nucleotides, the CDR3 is TGTGCCAGCAGCTTACGATCCGGACTCAATCAGCCCCAGCATTTT. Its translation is CASSLRSGLNQPQHF.

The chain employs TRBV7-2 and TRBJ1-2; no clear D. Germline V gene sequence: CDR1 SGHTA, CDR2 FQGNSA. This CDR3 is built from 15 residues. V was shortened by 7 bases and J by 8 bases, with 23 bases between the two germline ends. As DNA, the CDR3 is TGTGCCAGCACCCTAACTGGGAGGGAGCGCCGCGGCTACACCTTC. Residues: CASTLTGRERRGYTF.

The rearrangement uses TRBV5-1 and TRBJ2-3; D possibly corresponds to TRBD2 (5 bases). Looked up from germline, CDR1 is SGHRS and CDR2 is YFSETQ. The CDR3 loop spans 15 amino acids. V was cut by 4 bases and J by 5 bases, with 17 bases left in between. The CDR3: CASSPSVEGRDTQYF. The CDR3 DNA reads TGCGCCAGCAGCCCCTCTGTTGAGGGTAGAGATACGCAGTATTTT. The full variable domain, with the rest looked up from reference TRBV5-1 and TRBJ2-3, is KAGVTQTPRYLIKTRGQQVTLSCSPISGHRSVSWYQQTPGQGLQFLFEYFSETQRNKGNFPGRFSGRQFSNSRSEMNVSTLELGDSALYLCASSPSVEGRDTQYFGPGTRLTVL.

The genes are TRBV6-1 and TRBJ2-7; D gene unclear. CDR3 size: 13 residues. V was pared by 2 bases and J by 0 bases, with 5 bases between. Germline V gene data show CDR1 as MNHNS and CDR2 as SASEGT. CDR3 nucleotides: TGTGCCAGCAGTGAACCCGGCTCCTACGAGCAGTACTTC. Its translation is CASSEPGSYEQYF.

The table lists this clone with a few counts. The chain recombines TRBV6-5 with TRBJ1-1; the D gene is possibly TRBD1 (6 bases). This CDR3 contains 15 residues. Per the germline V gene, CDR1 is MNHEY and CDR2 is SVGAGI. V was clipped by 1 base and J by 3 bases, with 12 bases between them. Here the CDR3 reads CASSYFQGIDTEAFF. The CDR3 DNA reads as TGTGCCAGCAGTTACTTCCAGGGGATAGACACTGAAGCTTTCTTT.

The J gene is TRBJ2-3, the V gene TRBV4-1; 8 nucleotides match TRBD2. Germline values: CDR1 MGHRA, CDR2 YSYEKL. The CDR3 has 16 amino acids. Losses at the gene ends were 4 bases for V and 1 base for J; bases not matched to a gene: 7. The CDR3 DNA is TGCGCCAGCAGCCGGAAACTCGGGGGGGGCACAGATACGCAGTATTTT. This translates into CASSRKLGGGTDTQYF.

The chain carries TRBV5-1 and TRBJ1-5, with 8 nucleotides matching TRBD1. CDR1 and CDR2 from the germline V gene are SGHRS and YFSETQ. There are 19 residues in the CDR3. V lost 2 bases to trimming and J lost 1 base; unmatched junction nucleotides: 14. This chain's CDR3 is CASSFSAGTGKKSNQPQHF. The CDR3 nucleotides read TGCGCCAGCAGCTTTAGTGCAGGGACAGGTAAGAAAAGCAATCAGCCCCAGCATTTT.

Here the CDR3 reads CASSTGVGEKLFF. The CDR3 DNA reads TGTGCCAGTAGTACAGGGGTAGGTGAAAAACTGTTTTTT. The chain recombines TRBV19 with TRBJ1-4, with D possibly TRBD1 on 6 matching bases. Germline CDR1 reads LNHDA; CDR2 reads SQIVND (reference sequence). The CDR3 spans 13 residues. Between the trimmed V and J ends, which lost 4 bases and 7 bases, there was a span of 10 bases. Based on the CDR3 plus reference TRBV19 and TRBJ1-4, the full variable domain is DGGITQSPKYLFRKEGQNVTLSCEQNLNHDAMYWYRQDPGQGLRLIYYSQIVNDFQKGDIAEGYSVSREKKESFPLTVTSAQKNPTAFYLCASSTGVGEKLFFGSGTQLSVL.

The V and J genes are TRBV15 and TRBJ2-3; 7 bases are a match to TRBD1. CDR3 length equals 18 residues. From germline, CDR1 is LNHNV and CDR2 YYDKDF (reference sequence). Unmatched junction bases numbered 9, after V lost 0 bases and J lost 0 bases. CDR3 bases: TGTGCCACCAGCAGAGAGTACAGCGAGGGGGCTAGCACAGATACGCAGTATTTT. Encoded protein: CATSREYSEGASTDTQYF.